The following is a T cell receptor beta chain sequence with its context. The antigen is not known. The data stem from a study of vaccination and CD4 T cells after COVID-19. Study-level results: Spike mono-reactivity was found in 304 of 307 vaccine-specific clones from convalescent patients.

The CDR3 is 15 amino acids. Germline CDR1 is SNHLY and CDR2 is FYNNEI. The V end lost 7 bases, the J end lost 0 bases, and 13 bases lay between the germline ends. Treatment denoted: approximately nine-day PBMC culture with coronavirus spike peptide pools or control peptides (ViraFEST assay). The Oncomine TCR Beta short-read assay was what sequenced the DNA obtained from cultured CD4+ T cells. MiXCR, run by TCRdb on the PCR reads, gives a single entry per CDR3 protein. Among about 15,000 distinct CDR3 sequences listed, around 48% were seen once. The receptor comes from a human donor who had recovered from COVID-19. This rearrangement joins TRBV2 to TRBJ1-5; D possibly corresponds to TRBD1 (6 bases). What was sequenced was CD4+ T cells from blood, cultured in vitro. DNA for the CDR3: TGTGCCAGCAAAGGGGGGGGACATAGCAATCAGCCCCAGCATTTT. Translation: CASKGGGHSNQPQHF.